These 9 T cell receptor beta chains share one sample of origin, sequenced in a study of blood T cell repertoires in COVID-19. The assay was immunoSEQ multiplex PCR, and TCRdb's table has in-frame clones only and misses some. The repertoire holds fewer than 35,000 clones, with roughly nine tenths as singletons. The sequenced sample consisted of peripheral blood. The receptor set was obtained from a man between 65 and 85 years old with active COVID-19.

V gene TRBV5-1 combines with J gene TRBJ2-2, with D maybe TRBD1 (5 bases). The CDR3 sequence is 14 residues long. V was cut by 4 bases and J by 2 bases, with 9 bases left in between. CDR1 is SGHRS, CDR2 YFSETQ, per germline. CDR3 coding DNA: TGCGCCAGCAGCCCTGGACACAACACCGGGGAGCTGTTTTTT. This gives the protein CASSPGHNTGELFF. The full variable domain, with the rest looked up from reference TRBV5-1 and TRBJ2-2, is KAGVTQTPRYLIKTRGQQVTLSCSPISGHRSVSWYQQTPGQGLQFLFEYFSETQRNKGNFPGRFSGRQFSNSRSEMNVSTLELGDSALYLCASSPGHNTGELFFGEGSRLTVL.

The V call is TRBV29-1, the J call TRBJ2-1; tentatively, D is TRBD2 (5 bases). Trimming stripped 7 bases from V and 8 bases from J, with 21 bases between. CDR1 and CDR2 (germline): SQVTM, ANQGSEA. This CDR3 has 14 residues. The chain's CDR3 is CSAERSGLGDEQFF. The CDR3 nucleotides read TGCAGCGCCGAACGGTCGGGCCTCGGGGATGAGCAGTTCTTC.

The chain couples TRBV12-3 or TRBV12-4 to TRBJ2-7; TRBD1 agrees at 7 bases. The CDR3 runs to 12 residues. The junction had 6 bases not matched to a gene; V was cut back by 11 bases and J by 2 bases. In DNA form, the CDR3 reads TGTGCCTCCGGACAGGTAACCTACGAGCAGTACTTC. This encodes CASGQVTYEQYF.

In the case of this clone: Because the CDR3 is missing its conserved closing phenylalanine or tryptophan, this is likely a read error. The DNA is left out, because the CDR3 cannot be placed on it with certainty; the CDR3 is given as TCRdb lists it. CDR3 in amino acids: CASSQAIRVGTS. V is TRBV4-3 and J is TRBJ2-7; TRBD2, the table's D call, lacks a check against the DNA. The V gene's germline CDR1 is LGHNA and CDR2 YSLEER. The CDR3 extends over 12 residues, inclusive of both ends.

The chain couples TRBV7-9 to TRBJ2-3; 7 bases match TRBD1. Trimming at V came to 4 bases and at J to 3 bases, leaving 10 bases not matched to a gene. This CDR3 is 16 amino acids long. Germline CDR1 is SEHNR and CDR2 is FQNEAQ (reference sequence). The CDR3 DNA sequence: TGTGCCAGCAGCTCTAGACAGGGACCCAATACAGATACGCAGTATTTT. It encodes CASSSRQGPNTDTQYF.

The chain is built from TRBV7-3 and TRBJ2-5; TRBD2 agrees at 9 bases. J was trimmed by 3 bases and V by 7 bases; bases with no gene match: 15. Germline CDR1 reads SGHTA; CDR2 reads FQGTGA. The CDR3 spans 17 residues. The CDR3 nucleotides are TGTGCCAGCACACTGGGGGTTAGCGGGGGCCACAAAGAGACCCAGTACTTC. Amino acid sequence: CASTLGVSGGHKETQYF.

The chain couples TRBV28 to TRBJ1-1, with 7 bases that match TRBD1. The CDR3 has 14 residues. Losses at the gene ends were 4 bases for V and 4 bases for J; bases not matched to a gene: 6. Germline V lookup: CDR1 MDHEN, CDR2 SYDVKM. In nucleotides, the CDR3 is TGTGCCAGCAGTTCTCCCGGACAGGTCACTGAAGCTTTCTTT. Its protein is CASSSPGQVTEAFF.

The rearrangement joins TRBV9 to TRBJ2-3; 7 bases fit TRBD1. V lost 0 bases and J lost 1; bases outside the gene matches: 8. Germline V gene sequence: CDR1 SGDLS, CDR2 YYNGEE. The CDR3 is 17 residues long. This CDR3 reads CASSVGAGGSGTDTQYF. The CDR3, as DNA: TGTGCCAGCAGCGTAGGGGCAGGGGGAAGTGGCACAGATACGCAGTATTTT.

The chain links TRBV5-4 to TRBJ2-6, with D possibly matching TRBD1 (5 bases). This CDR3 spans 17 amino acids. The V end was cut by 5 bases, the J end by 0 bases, with 15 bases between. Germline V gene data show CDR1 as SGHNT and CDR2 as YYREEE (reference sequence). The CDR3 DNA sequence: TGTGCCAGCAGGCCAGCCCCAGGGAACTCTGGGGCCAACGTCCTGACTTTC. It translates to CASRPAPGNSGANVLTF.